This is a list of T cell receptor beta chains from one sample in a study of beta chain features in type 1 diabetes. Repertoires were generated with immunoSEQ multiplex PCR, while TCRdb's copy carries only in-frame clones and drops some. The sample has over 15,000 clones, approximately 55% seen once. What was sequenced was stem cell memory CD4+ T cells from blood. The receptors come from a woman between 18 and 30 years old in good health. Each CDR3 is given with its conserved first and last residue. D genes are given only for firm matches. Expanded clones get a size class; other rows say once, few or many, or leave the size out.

CASSLSQGTEAFF,TGCGCCAGCAGCCTATCCCAGGGCACTGAAGCTTTCTTT,TRBV5-1,-,TRBJ1-1,-
CASSLVGGATGELFF,TGTGCCAGCAGCCTTGTTGGGGGGGCGACCGGGGAGCTGTTTTTT,TRBV7-9,once,TRBJ2-2,-
CASSYGILASNEQFF,TGCGCCAGCAGCTATGGGATACTAGCATCCAATGAGCAGTTCTTC,TRBV10-2,-,TRBJ2-1,-
CAEIRAGNTIYF,TGTGCCGAGATCCGGGCTGGAAACACCATATATTTT,TRBV30,-,TRBJ1-3,-
CASSPSGWGEGQETQYF,TGTGCCAGCAGTCCTAGCGGATGGGGTGAGGGGCAAGAGACCCAGTACTTC,TRBV2,-,TRBJ2-5,TRBD2
CASQVGNTEAFF,TGTGCCAGCCAGGTAGGGAACACTGAAGCTTTCTTT,TRBV25-1,-,TRBJ1-1,-
CASSDRGYEQYF,TGTGCCAGCAGTGACAGGGGTTACGAGCAGTACTTC,TRBV25-1,-,TRBJ2-7,-
CASSDRGGQETQYF,TGTGCCAGCAGTGATCGGGGAGGCCAAGAGACCCAGTACTTC,TRBV2,-,TRBJ2-5,-
CASSAGNTIYF,TGTGCCAGTAGCGCTGGAAACACCATATATTTT,TRBV19,-,TRBJ1-3,-
CASTTNYGYTF,TGTGCCAGCACTACTAACTATGGCTACACCTTC,TRBV2,-,TRBJ1-2,-
CASSIPRTGSPTEAFF,TGTGCCAGTAGTATCCCTCGGACAGGGTCTCCCACTGAAGCTTTCTTT,TRBV19,-,TRBJ1-1,TRBD1
CAWTRGLAGGNEQFF,TGTGCCTGGACCAGAGGACTAGCGGGAGGCAATGAGCAGTTCTTC,TRBV30,-,TRBJ2-1,TRBD2
CASSATSGNYNEQFF,TGTGCCAGCAGTGCGACTAGCGGGAACTACAATGAGCAGTTCTTC,TRBV6-1,few,TRBJ2-1,TRBD2
CASSHDRVLEKLFF,TGTGCCAGCAGCCACGACAGGGTGTTAGAAAAACTGTTTTTT,TRBV7-8,-,TRBJ1-4,TRBD1
CASSFGGNQGDTQYF,TGCGCCAGCAGCTTCGGCGGGAATCAAGGGGATACGCAGTATTTT,TRBV5-1,-,TRBJ2-3,-
CASSSGTGNYGYTF,TGCGCCAGCAGCTCCGGGACAGGGAACTATGGCTACACCTTC,TRBV5-1,few,TRBJ1-2,TRBD1
CASSLDRGGNYGYTF,TGCGCCAGCAGCTTGGACAGGGGTGGGAACTATGGCTACACCTTC,TRBV5-1,-,TRBJ1-2,TRBD1
CAIRGLAGGVLTDTQYF,TGTGCCATCAGGGGACTAGCGGGGGGTGTTTTGACAGATACGCAGTATTTT,TRBV10-3,-,TRBJ2-3,TRBD2
CASSREGGYTF,TGTGCCAGCTCACGCGAGGGTGGCTACACCTTC,TRBV18,once,TRBJ1-2,-
CAIKGGENTEAFF,TGTGCCATCAAGGGCGGGGAAAACACTGAAGCTTTCTTT,TRBV10-3,-,TRBJ1-1,-
CASSLSGRGYEQYF,TGTGCCAGCAGCTTAAGCGGGAGGGGCTACGAGCAGTACTTC,TRBV11-2,few,TRBJ2-7,TRBD2
CASSRGSNQPQHF,TGTGCCAGTAGCAGGGGTAGCAATCAGCCCCAGCATTTT,TRBV19,-,TRBJ1-5,-
CAWKAGGVTEAFF,TGTGCCTGGAAAGCGGGGGGCGTCACTGAAGCTTTCTTT,TRBV30,-,TRBJ1-1,-
CSVVEMGDYYNEQFF,TGCAGCGTCGTCGAGATGGGGGACTACTACAATGAGCAGTTCTTC,TRBV29-1,few,TRBJ2-1,TRBD2
CASSSGFGTEAFF,TGTGCCAGCAGCTCCGGGTTTGGCACTGAAGCTTTCTTT,TRBV7-2,few,TRBJ1-1,-
CASSLDRLADEQFF,TGTGCCAGCAGCTTAGATCGGCTAGCGGATGAGCAGTTCTTC,TRBV11-2,-,TRBJ2-1,TRBD2
CASRRRRTGWGVGYTIYF,TGTGCCAGCAGGAGGAGAAGGACAGGGTGGGGAGTTGGGTACACCATATATTTT,TRBV7-2,-,TRBJ1-3,TRBD1
CASSATSGYNEQFF,TGTGCCAGCAGCGCGACTAGCGGATACAATGAGCAGTTCTTC,TRBV9,-,TRBJ2-1,TRBD2
CASSLIGWREGNTGELFF,TGTGCCAGCAGCTTAATCGGCTGGCGGGAGGGCAACACCGGGGAGCTGTTTTTT,TRBV7-9,-,TRBJ2-2,TRBD2
CASSLLAASTDTQYF,TGTGCCAGCAGCTTACTAGCGGCGAGCACAGATACGCAGTATTTT,TRBV7-9,few,TRBJ2-3,TRBD2
CASSLDRDQPQHF,TGTGCCAGCAGCTTAGACAGGGATCAGCCCCAGCATTTT,TRBV7-6,-,TRBJ1-5,-
CASSGTIAVSSYNEQFF,TGTGCCAGCAGCGGAACTATAGCGGTTAGCTCCTACAATGAGCAGTTCTTC,TRBV5-5,-,TRBJ2-1,-
CASSSAAQETQYF,TGCGCCAGCAGTTCGGCGGCCCAAGAGACCCAGTACTTC,TRBV4-1,few,TRBJ2-5,-
CAISDQRGVLYEQYF,TGTGCCATCAGTGACCAGCGGGGGGTCCTCTACGAGCAGTACTTC,TRBV10-3,once,TRBJ2-7,TRBD2
CASSPGTIEKLFF,TGTGCCAGCTCACCCGGGACAATTGAAAAACTGTTTTTT,TRBV18,few,TRBJ1-4,-
CASSLTDTQYF,TGTGCCAGCAGCCTGACAGATACGCAGTATTTT,TRBV5-5,-,TRBJ2-3,-
CASSPGDRDLWNTEAFF,TGTGCCAGCAGCCCGGGGGACAGGGACTTATGGAACACTGAAGCTTTCTTT,TRBV7-2,-,TRBJ1-1,TRBD1
CASSSTDPPPGLYF,TGTGCCAGCAGCTCCACCGACCCCCCGCCGGGTTTGTACTTC,TRBV7-9,few,TRBJ2-7,-
CASSPDQTGVQPQHF,TGTGCCAGCTCACCGGACCAAACAGGGGTTCAGCCCCAGCATTTT,TRBV18,-,TRBJ1-5,TRBD1
CASNPSSGLTGELFF,TGTGCCAGTAATCCCTCATCGGGACTTACCGGGGAGCTGTTTTTT,TRBV19,-,TRBJ2-2,-
CASSPRGGVQYF,TGTGCCAGCTCACCTCGAGGGGGGGTTCAGTACTTC,TRBV18,-,TRBJ2-4,-
CASSLGGTDTQYF,TGTGCCAGCTCACTCGGAGGCACAGATACGCAGTATTTT,TRBV18,few,TRBJ2-3,-
CASSPDSYGYTF,TGTGCCAGCAGTCCAGACAGTTATGGCTACACCTTC,TRBV2,-,TRBJ1-2,-
CASSPRQGGNQPQHF,TGTGCCAGCTCACCACGACAGGGTGGCAATCAGCCCCAGCATTTT,TRBV18,-,TRBJ1-5,TRBD1
CASSLGLAGAYNEQFF,TGCGCCAGCAGCTTGGGACTAGCGGGAGCCTACAATGAGCAGTTCTTC,TRBV5-1,few,TRBJ2-1,TRBD2
CASSVAFRDRGYEQYF,TGTGCCAGCAGTGTCGCATTCCGGGACAGAGGCTACGAGCAGTACTTC,TRBV27,-,TRBJ2-7,TRBD1
CASTKGATNTGELFF,TGTGCCAGCACCAAGGGGGCTACGAACACCGGGGAGCTGTTTTTT,TRBV7-9,-,TRBJ2-2,TRBD1
CASSLDTSNQPQHF,TGTGCCAGCAGCTTGGACACCTCCAATCAGCCCCAGCATTTT,TRBV7-8,-,TRBJ1-5,-
CASSRDSSGSGSYNEQFF,TGTGCCAGCAGCCGGGACAGTTCCGGGAGCGGCTCCTACAATGAGCAGTTCTTC,TRBV5-5,-,TRBJ2-1,-
CASSRQGNYGYTF,TGTGCCAGCAGCAGACAGGGGAACTATGGCTACACCTTC,TRBV7-9,few,TRBJ1-2,TRBD1
CASSLSSGNDEQFF,TGTGCCAGCAGCTTATCTAGCGGGAACGATGAGCAGTTCTTC,TRBV7-9,-,TRBJ2-1,TRBD2
CASSLADRDQPQHF,TGTGCCAGCAGCTTAGCCGACAGGGATCAGCCCCAGCATTTT,TRBV7-9,few,TRBJ1-5,TRBD1
CASSSSPGVGGQTQYF,TGTGCCAGCAGCTCCTCGCCGGGGGTGGGGGGGCAGACCCAGTACTTC,TRBV7-2,-,TRBJ2-5,-
CAWSVRRASTDTQYF,TGTGCCTGGAGTGTACGAAGAGCTAGCACAGATACGCAGTATTTT,TRBV30,-,TRBJ2-3,-
CASSLGRGHSYNEQFF,TGTGCCAGCAGCTTAGGGAGGGGCCATTCCTACAATGAGCAGTTCTTC,TRBV7-2,-,TRBJ2-1,-